Presented here are 24 T cell receptor beta chains from one specimen sequenced in a study of vaccination effects on CD4 cells after COVID-19. Antigen-specific CD4+ T cells were first expanded with viral peptide pools by the ViraFEST assay and only then sequenced. Subsequent to a culture period of around eleven days, CD4+ T cells were isolated. Nucleocapsid antibodies were negative in the vaccine recipients, who had never had SARS-CoV-2 infection. Antigens of these TCRs are unknown. The protocol was immunoSEQ multiplex PCR, while the TCRdb copy is restricted to in-frame clones and leaves out a portion. The sample lists about 41,000 clones; around 67% were seen once. This specimen was CD4+ T cells from PBMCs cultured with HCoV-OC43 spike peptides, taken before COVID-19 vaccination. This sample's subset: HCoV-OC43 spike overlapping peptide pool stimulation. Receptor source: a human donor who received a COVID-19 vaccine.

The J gene is TRBJ1-4, the V gene TRBV4-3, with 7 bases fitting TRBD1. Germline CDR1 and CDR2: LGHNA and YSLEER. This CDR3 spans 16 amino acids. With 0 bases clipped from V and 8 bases from J, the junction kept 9 bases outside the gene matches. CDR3: CASSQEGRQGWEKLFF. In DNA, the CDR3 is TGCGCCAGCAGCCAAGAAGGCAGACAGGGTTGGGAAAAACTGTTTTTT.

The chain carries TRBV3-1 (or the pseudogene TRBV3-2) and TRBJ1-1, with a tentative D call TRBD1 (6 bases). Germline assignment: CDR1 LGHDT and CDR2 YNNKEL (reference sequence). Between the trimmed V and J ends, which lost 3 bases and 2 bases, there was a span of 16 bases. The CDR3 loop spans 16 amino acids. CDR3 nucleotides: TGTGCCAGCAGCCAGCCCGACAGGTTAGCTAACACTGAAGCTTTCTTT. Encoded protein: CASSQPDRLANTEAFF.

The DNA for the CDR3 is TGTGCCTGGAACCGGGACAGGGTTCGTGGCTACACCTTC. This sequence encodes CAWNRDRVRGYTF. The chain employs TRBV30 and TRBJ1-2; 9 bases fit TRBD1. Per germline, CDR1 GTSNPN and CDR2 SVGIG (reference sequence). The CDR3 consists of 13 residues. Trimming cost V 4 bases and J 7 bases; bases outside gene matches: 7.

The rearrangement joins TRBV4-3 to TRBJ1-3; 7 nucleotides line up with TRBD1. This CDR3 has 14 amino acids. Germline V lookup: CDR1 LGHNA, CDR2 YSLEER. With 3 bases clipped from V and 4 bases from J, the junction kept 3 bases outside the gene matches. The CDR3: CASSHTGVGNTIYF. DNA of the CDR3: TGCGCCAGCAGCCACACAGGGGTAGGAAACACCATATATTTT.

The CDR3 region has the DNA TGTGCCAGCAGCTTACTGGGAGGGCCGTCACCGGACGGCTACACCTTC. This translates into CASSLLGGPSPDGYTF. The J gene is TRBJ1-2, the V gene TRBV7-9; the D is unclear. The V and J ends lost 2 bases and 8 bases respectively, with 21 bases between them. Germline assignment: CDR1 SEHNR and CDR2 FQNEAQ (reference sequence). This CDR3 contains 16 residues. Supplemented by reference TRBV7-9 and TRBJ1-2, the full variable domain reads DTGVSQNPRHKITKRGQNVTFRCDPISEHNRLYWYRQTLGQGPEFLTYFQNEAQLEKSRLLSDRFSAERPKGSFSTLEIQRTEQGDSAMYLCASSLLGGPSPDGYTFGSGTRLTVV.

The sample holds one count of this clone. This chain links TRBV19 with TRBJ1-2, with D possibly TRBD1 on 5 matching bases. CDR3 size: 15 residues. Trimming took off 1 base at V and 3 bases at J, with 12 bases between the two ends. Germline CDR1 reads LNHDA; CDR2 reads SQIVND (reference sequence). The CDR3 nucleotides are TGTGCCAGTAGTATAGGTGGGGCGCGGGACTATGGCTACACCTTC. It yields the protein CASSIGGARDYGYTF.

V gene TRBV30 combines with J gene TRBJ1-4; D is possibly TRBD1 (5 bases). Germline V CDR1 and CDR2: GTSNPN, SVGIG (reference sequence). The CDR3 spans 15 residues. V lost 0 bases and J 6 bases, leaving 14 bases between the germline ends. CDR3 protein: CAWSVQARDDEKLFF. CDR3 DNA sequence: TGTGCCTGGAGTGTACAGGCTAGGGATGATGAAAAACTGTTTTTT.

The rearrangement joins TRBV3-1 (or the pseudogene TRBV3-2) to TRBJ2-3, with 7 bases aligning to TRBD2. The CDR3 runs to 12 residues. Trimming removed 1 base from V and 10 bases from J; junction bases left unmatched: 2. The germline V gene encodes CDR1 LGHDT and CDR2 YNNKEL (reference sequence). The CDR3 DNA reads TGTGCCAGCAGCCAAGGCGGGAGAGCGCAGTATTTT. Translation: CASSQGGRAQYF.

Here the CDR3 DNA reads TGTGCCAGCAGCTACAGGGACAGAAGACTCTATGGCTACACCTTC. Translated, it gives CASSYRDRRLYGYTF. The chain carries TRBV7-2 and TRBJ1-2; 7 bases are shared with TRBD1. Looked up from germline, CDR1 is SGHTA and CDR2 is FQGNSA. The CDR3 covers 15 residues. Trimming at V came to 4 bases and at J to 4 bases, leaving 9 bases not matched to a gene.

This chain uses TRBV14 with TRBJ1-2, with TRBD1 identical over 7 bases. Trimming cost V 1 base and J 5 bases; bases outside gene matches: 7. The germline V gene encodes CDR1 SGHDN and CDR2 FVKESK. The CDR3 contains 15 residues. The CDR3 DNA reads TGTGCCAGCAGCCAAGGGACAGGCCGTCGATATGGCTACACCTTC. This gives the protein CASSQGTGRRYGYTF.

This clone was observed a single time. The chain uses TRBV5-1 and TRBJ1-2, with 7 positions matching TRBD1. The ends lost 2 bases at V and 4 bases at J; junction bases unmatched: 2. The CDR3 length is 13 residues. Germline CDR1 reads SGHRS; CDR2 reads YFSETQ. CDR3 loop: CASSLTGVYGYTF. The CDR3 nucleotides read TGCGCCAGCAGCTTAACAGGGGTCTATGGCTACACCTTC.

This sequence joins TRBV9 and TRBJ2-5; 9 bases match TRBD2. V was clipped by 1 base and J by 2 bases; unmatched bases: 9. Germline V gene sequence: CDR1 SGDLS, CDR2 YYNGEE. The CDR3 extends over 17 amino acids. The CDR3 DNA reads TGTGCCAGCAGCGTAAGGGAGCGGGGGGTCCAACAAGAGACCCAGTACTTC. Translated, it gives CASSVRERGVQQETQYF. The full variable domain, its missing parts supplied by reference TRBV9 and TRBJ2-5, is DSGVTQTPKHLITATGQRVTLRCSPRSGDLSVYWYQQSLDQGLQFLIQYYNGEERAKGNILERFSAQQFPDLHSELNLSSLELGDSALYFCASSVRERGVQQETQYFGPGTRLLVL.

This clone was found a few times. The chain recombines TRBV20-1 with TRBJ2-3; D is ambiguous. Trimming removed 5 bases from V and 6 bases from J, with 9 bases in between. The CDR3 sequence is 11 residues long. Germline-derived CDR1 and CDR2 are DFQATT and SNEGSKA (reference sequence). The CDR3 coding sequence is TGCAGTGCTCTCACATGGGATACGCAGTATTTT. This sequence encodes CSALTWDTQYF.

The genes are TRBV2 and TRBJ1-6, with unresolved D. Germline CDR1 and CDR2: SNHLY and FYNNEI. This CDR3 spans 17 amino acids. The germline V and J ends were trimmed by 3 bases and 0 bases, with 12 bases remaining between them. In DNA, the CDR3 is TGTGCCAGCAGTGATTCAGGCAGGAGCTCCTATAATTCACCCCTCCACTTT. Its protein product is CASSDSGRSSYNSPLHF.

This CDR3 reads CASSLDSDTQYF. DNA of the CDR3: TGTGCCAGCAGCCTCGACTCAGATACGCAGTATTTT. This chain connects TRBV2 to TRBJ2-3; D unclear. From germline, CDR1 is SNHLY and CDR2 FYNNEI. The CDR3 covers 12 residues. Trimming cost V 6 bases and J 4 bases, with 8 bases left between them. The full variable domain, completed using reference TRBV2 and TRBJ2-3, is EPEVTQTPSHQVTQMGQEVILRCVPISNHLYFYWYRQILGQKVEFLVSFYNNEISEKSEIFDDQFSVERPDGSNFTLKIRSTKLEDSAMYFCASSLDSDTQYFGPGTRLTVL.

Notes on this clone: At one of its ends the junction is not consistent with the germline gene, which may arise from a read error. This chain uses TRBV7-9 with TRBJ2-7, with 10 positions matching TRBD2. The CDR3 totals 15 residues. Per the germline V gene, CDR1 is SEHNR and CDR2 is FQNEAQ (reference sequence). CDR3 sequence reads: CASSLAGAPSYEQYF. The CDR3 DNA is TGTGCCAGCAGCCTAGCGGGGGCCCCTTCCTACGAGCAGTACTTC.

This chain uses TRBV15 with TRBJ1-5; 8 nucleotides align to TRBD1. Trimming at V came to 4 bases and at J to 6 bases, leaving 5 bases not matched to a gene. Germline CDR1 and CDR2: LNHNV and YYDKDF (reference sequence). The CDR3 has 14 residues. CDR3 amino acids: CATSIGGTGQPQHF. CDR3 coding DNA: TGTGCCACCAGCATCGGGGGGACAGGTCAGCCCCAGCATTTT.

This clone appeared once. This chain links TRBV28 with TRBJ1-4; D uncertain. V dropped 7 bases and J dropped 0 bases, with 9 bases sitting between them. The germline V gene has CDR1 MDHEN and CDR2 SYDVKM. The CDR3 loop spans 14 amino acids. The CDR3 region is CASKSGATNEKLFF. CDR3 coding DNA: TGTGCCAGCAAATCCGGGGCAACTAATGAAAAACTGTTTTTT.

The sample holds a few counts of this clone. This rearrangement joins TRBV30 to TRBJ1-4, with 8 bases that match TRBD1. The CDR3 has 15 residues. Trimming took 0 bases from V and 13 from J; bases not matched to a gene: 13. The germline CDR1 and CDR2 sequences are GTSNPN and SVGIG (reference sequence). Here the CDR3 DNA reads TGTGCCTGGAGTGTACAGGGGGAGTTAGTTGGGAGACTGTTTTTT. Encoded protein: CAWSVQGELVGRLFF.

This clone has just a few counts. This chain uses TRBV5-4 with TRBJ1-2; no definite D call. The CDR3 consists of 14 residues. Trimming took 0 bases from V and 4 from J, leaving 10 bases between them. Germline CDR1 SGHNT, CDR2 YYREEE (reference sequence). The CDR3 region is CASSLAGQFYGYTF. CDR3 DNA: TGTGCCAGCAGCTTGGCCGGGCAGTTCTATGGCTACACCTTC.

V gene TRBV19 combines with J gene TRBJ1-6, with a tentative D call TRBD1 (5 bases). V was cut by 1 base and J by 6 bases, with 10 bases left in between. CDR1 LNHDA and CDR2 SQIVND come from the germline V gene (reference sequence). The CDR3 contains 15 residues. The chain's CDR3 is CASSIVGTANSPLHF. The CDR3 nucleotides are TGTGCCAGTAGTATAGTAGGGACGGCTAATTCACCCCTCCACTTT.

J is TRBJ2-1 and V is TRBV25-1, with TRBD2 identical over 8 bases. The CDR3 sequence is 15 residues long. In germline, CDR1 is MGHDK, CDR2 SYGVNS. The V segment lost 6 bases and the J segment 10 bases; nucleotides outside the gene matches: 14. CDR3 nucleotide sequence: TGTGCCAGCAGCCCATGGCTGACTAGCGCGGGCGAGCAGTTCTTC. This encodes CASSPWLTSAGEQFF. Using reference TRBV25-1 and TRBJ2-1 for the parts outside the CDR3, the full variable domain is EADIYQTPRYLVIGTGKKITLECSQTMGHDKMYWYQQDPGMELHLIHYSYGVNSTEKGDLSSESTVSRIRTEHFPLTLESARPSHTSQYLCASSPWLTSAGEQFFGPGTRLTVL.

In this sample, this clone turned up a few times. The V gene is TRBV5-6, the J gene TRBJ1-3, with D hard to call. Germline V CDR1 and CDR2: SGHDT, YYEEEE. Trimming cost V 0 bases and J 0 bases, with 13 bases left between them. There are 17 residues in the CDR3. The CDR3 region is CASSLDPRTVSGNTIYF. The CDR3 region has the DNA TGTGCCAGCAGCTTGGACCCCCGGACGGTCTCTGGAAACACCATATATTTT.

A few counts support this clone. This chain links TRBV28 with TRBJ1-6; D perhaps matches TRBD1 (5 bases). V was clipped by 7 bases and J by 7 bases, with 17 bases between them. The CDR3 is 15 amino acids. Germline loops: CDR1 MDHEN, CDR2 SYDVKM. CDR3: CASMPSGQGNSPLHF. For the CDR3, the DNA is TGTGCCAGCATGCCGTCCGGGCAGGGAAATTCACCCCTCCACTTT. The variable domain in full, with the rest retrieved from reference TRBV28 and TRBJ1-6, is DVKVTQSSRYLVKRTGEKVFLECVQDMDHENMFWYRQDPGLGLRLIYFSYDVKMKEKGDIPEGYSVSREKKERFSLILESASTNQTSMYLCASMPSGQGNSPLHFGNGTRLTVT.